This T cell receptor beta chain is drawn from a study of read filtering for tumor transcriptome and immune sequencing. Study-level information: Transcriptome libraries were built from DNase-treated RNA. Per sample, TCR-region reads ranged about 4 to 11 million by IR-seq, roughly 85 to 1273 by RNA-seq.

Findings of the study overall: This fraction held mixed bone marrow immune cells after CD138-negative sorting.

This library used around 400 ng RNA and molecular barcoded adaptors spanning alpha/delta and beta/gamma chains. Using its own MiXCR run on the reads, TCRdb lists one record per CDR3 protein. The sample records about 130,000 distinct CDR3 sequences, 10% to 15% being singletons. This clonotype came up a few times. No antigen is known for it. A much larger clone differs from this one at a single base, so this may be a read error. Because the CDR3 is missing its conserved closing phenylalanine or tryptophan, this is likely a read error. This sequence originates from a donor at least 40 years old with multiple myeloma. The sample taken for sequencing was a population of CD138-negative cells sorted from bone marrow.

CDR3 DNA sequence: TGTGCCAGCAGTTATACAGGGGTACGGTATGGCTACACCATC. It codes for CASSYTGVRYGYTI. V is TRBV6-1 and J is TRBJ1-2; 7 bases fit TRBD1. This CDR3 comprises 14 residues. Per germline, CDR1 MNHNS and CDR2 SASEGT. V trimming: 5 bases; J trimming: 5 bases; junction bases outside the gene matches: 8.